This T cell receptor beta chain appears in the sequencing data of a study of CD8+ T cells in alopecia areata. Overall study results and limits: A single nonresponder leaves the baseline CD8+ expansion link to response uncertain. Greater clonality was observed in lesional scalp samples, especially alopecia totalis/universalis, versus normal scalp.

This clone was seen just once. Its antigen is not known. Indicated treatment: oral pan-JAK inhibitor, 5-10 mg twice daily. Lesional scalp punch biopsies and peripheral blood came from alopecia areata patients. Sorted populations comprised CD4+ and CD8+ T cells obtained from PBMCs. Germline lookup yields CDR1 GTSNPN and CDR2 SVGIG (reference sequence). The CDR3 is 16 amino acids. With 1 base clipped from V and 12 bases from J, the junction kept 12 bases outside the gene matches. The sequencing template was cDNA reverse transcribed from extracted RNA. Only in-frame clones appear in the TCRdb table, and some are missing; sequencing was by immunoSEQ multiplex PCR. Of 270,000 or so clones in the sample, 58% were seen once.

This specimen consisted of CD4+ T cells sorted from blood, obtained at week 24, from a patient treated with tofacitinib. The sequence came from a human donor with alopecia areata. This rearrangement joins TRBV30 to TRBJ2-1; TRBD2 aligns across 13 bases. This CDR3 is CAWSGPGLAGAVGQFF. The CDR3 DNA reads as TGTGCCTGGAGTGGCCCTGGACTAGCGGGGGCCGTGGGGCAGTTCTTC.